The entry that follows covers one TCR beta chain sequence. Data came from immunoSEQ multiplex PCR; TCRdb stores just in-frame clones and leaves some out. The sample shows about 320,000 clones, roughly 90% of them seen only once. The data are from a study of blood T cell repertoires in COVID-19. Germline CDR1 reads ENHRY; CDR2 reads SYGVKD. Trimming cost V 7 bases and J 2 bases, with 10 bases left between them. The CDR3 is 13 residues long. The sequence was collected from a man in his sixties who had recovered from COVID-19. The sample consisted of PBMCs or T cells enriched from blood (not recorded which). The rearrangement joins TRBV10-3 to TRBJ2-3; D might be TRBD1 (6 bases). In DNA, the CDR3 is TGTGCCATCAACAGGGTGGCCACAGATACGCAGTATTTT. It specifies CAINRVATDTQYF.